A selection of T cell receptor beta chains follows, all from one sample in a study of OX40 agonist ivuxolimab in advanced cancers. The table came from immunoSEQ multiplex PCR; TCRdb's copy has only in-frame clones and leaves some out. The sample has some 100,000 clones, approximately 81% seen once. This specimen consisted of CD4+ or CD8+ T cells sorted from blood, obtained in a trial of the OX40 agonist ivuxolimab. The receptors were sampled from an adult with an advanced solid tumor such as melanoma, head and neck, liver or kidney cancer. Both conserved end residues are trimmed from each CDR3. Each record gives: V gene, CDR3 protein.

TRBV19 | ASSSQFNEKLF
TRBV4-2 | ASSHLLRRGNSPLH
TRBV4-3 | ASSQGIQGTPSYNEQF
TRBV7-2 | ASSLAGTGNTIY
TRBV28 | ASSSPGQGVSNQPQH
TRBV7-2 | ASSPTGDSPLH
TRBV4-2 | ASSRDRASGANVLT
TRBV2 | ASSVRAGANVLT
TRBV9 | ASSVAAGYNEQF
TRBV4-3 | ASSQEPPPSYNSPLH
TRBV19 | ASSTLAGSYTGELF
TRBV11-2 | ASSPAAVNTGELF
TRBV7-2 | ASSLGGSGANVLT
TRBV15 | ATSSGQFETQY
TRBV6-5 | ASRKDGELF
TRBV12-5 | ASATPGWRGSPLH
TRBV6-1 | AGISLNTEAF
TRBV5-1 | ASSKRQGDTGELF
TRBV5-1 | ASSLVETGGRGGTDTQY
TRBV28 | ASSQGARGNEKLF
TRBV6-5 | ASSYEGGSYNEQF
TRBV4-2 | ASSQVRRTEEAF
TRBV5-6 | ASSDWSSTDTQY
TRBV4-1 | ASSPGYEQY
TRBV6-5 | ASREDSNYGYT
TRBV7-3 | ASSSRLAGGPDTQY
TRBV19 | ASSIDATVSYGYT
TRBV11-2 | ASSLNIVNTEAF
TRBV7-3 | ASSLGREGELF
TRBV2 | ASSEGQAEQKLF
TRBV29-1 | SVVLGQGTNQPQH
TRBV6-1 | ATGVEGNTEAF
TRBV19 | ASSIRGNQAQH
TRBV28 | ASNESRGVYGYT
TRBV5-1 | ASSLGVETQY
TRBV5-4 | ASSSQERDTGELF
TRBV30 | ARDRGMNTEAF
TRBV18 | ASSPPKGNTEAF
TRBV6-6 | ASRRLEGNNQPQH
TRBV11-3 | ASSLGSGIGTEAF
TRBV19 | ASSIDGAIEAF
TRBV7-2 | ASSPYVGGQGVSYEQY
TRBV10-1 | ASSEGQGQGNTIY
TRBV30 | AWEGGIETQY
TRBV6-1 | ASRLTGGRNEQF